This passage covers 32 T cell receptor beta chains from one sample sequenced in a study of pediatric ulcerative colitis. Method: immunoSEQ multiplex PCR; TCRdb's copy keeps in-frame clones and lacks some. The sample has some 57,000 clones, approximately 87% seen once. Sequenced sample: blood. The receptor source for this set is a boy younger than 18 who was a control in a study of pediatric ulcerative colitis.

This sequence joins TRBV6-1 and TRBJ1-2; no reliable D call. The CDR3 extends over 12 amino acids. The germline gives CDR1 MNHNS, CDR2 SASEGT. V dropped 6 bases and J dropped 5 bases, with 10 bases sitting between them. In nucleotides, the CDR3 is TGTGCCAGCAGCCGGACCCTTTATGGCTACACCTTC. Translation: CASSRTLYGYTF.

By frequency in the sample, this clone is medium-sized. The V gene is TRBV7-9, the J gene TRBJ1-1; D is unclear. The CDR3 has 12 residues. The V end was cut by 5 bases, the J end by 8 bases, with 12 bases between. Germline V CDR1 and CDR2: SEHNR, FQNEAQ (reference sequence). CDR3 sequence reads: CASSHSSEEAFF. The CDR3 DNA reads as TGTGCCAGCAGCCACTCGTCGGAAGAAGCTTTCTTT.

The chain carries TRBV11-2 and TRBJ2-3; TRBD1 agrees at 8 bases. The V gene's germline CDR1 is SGHAT and CDR2 FQNNGV. The CDR3 extends over 18 amino acids. The junction had 13 bases not matched to a gene; V was cut back by 5 bases and J by 0 bases. The chain's CDR3 is CASSPRGQGTSSTDTQYF. As DNA, the CDR3 is TGTGCCAGCAGCCCCCGCGGACAGGGAACGTCTAGCACAGATACGCAGTATTTT.

The CDR3 DNA is TGCGCCAGCAGCCAAGAATACAGCGGGGGGTTCACCAGCACAGATACGCAGTATTTT. Translating gives CASSQEYSGGFTSTDTQYF. V and J are TRBV4-3 and TRBJ2-3; 9 bases agree with TRBD2. V shed 0 bases, J shed 0 bases, and the junction held 10 bases outside the gene matches. The CDR3 has 19 amino acids. Germline CDR1 reads LGHNA; CDR2 reads YSLEER.

This clone was observed once. The chain employs TRBV7-3 and TRBJ2-1; 7 positions match TRBD2. Germline CDR1 is SGHTA and CDR2 is FQGTGA. This CDR3 region has 16 residues. Germline trimming cut 1 base from V and 4 bases from J; bases unmatched to any gene: 7. CDR3: CASSLNGGSRYNEQFF. The CDR3 bases are TGTGCCAGCAGCTTAAACGGCGGGAGTAGATACAATGAGCAGTTCTTC.

The rearrangement uses TRBV15 and TRBJ2-7; maybe TRBD1 (6 bases). The germline gives CDR1 LNHNV, CDR2 YYDKDF (reference sequence). V was clipped by 0 bases and J by 6 bases, with 15 bases between them. The CDR3 covers 15 residues. The CDR3, as DNA: TGTGCCACCAGCAGAGATCATAGAGGGGGTTGCGAGCAGTACTTC. It encodes CATSRDHRGGCEQYF. The whole variable domain, filled in from reference TRBV15 and TRBJ2-7, reads DAMVIQNPRYQVTQFGKPVTLSCSQTLNHNVMYWYQQKSSQAPKLLFHYYDKDFNNEADTPDNFQSRRPNTSFCFLDIRSPGLGDTAMYLCATSRDHRGGCEQYFGPGTRLTVT.

The CDR3 spells CASSQYTEAFF. The DNA of the CDR3 is TGCGCCAGCAGCCAGTACACTGAAGCTTTCTTT. The genes are TRBV4-1 and TRBJ1-1; D is unresolved. Germline V lookup: CDR1 MGHRA, CDR2 YSYEKL. V gave up 3 bases and J gave up 3 bases, with 2 bases separating them. This CDR3 has 11 amino acids.

The gene calls are TRBV7-8 and TRBJ2-1; 8 nucleotides line up with TRBD1. Per the germline V gene, CDR1 is SGHVS and CDR2 is FQNEAQ. The CDR3 consists of 19 residues. The J segment lost 1 base and the V segment lost 2 bases, leaving 13 bases of the junction unmatched. CDR3 bases: TGTGCCAGCAGCTTATCGAACCCTTGGACAGGGCTATCCTACAATGAGCAGTTCTTC. Translated: CASSLSNPWTGLSYNEQFF.

This chain connects TRBV5-1 to TRBJ1-2, with D tentatively TRBD1 (6 bases). CDR1 and CDR2 (germline): SGHRS, YFSETQ. The CDR3 is 15 amino acids. The V end was cut by 0 bases, the J end by 3 bases, with 12 bases between. CDR3 in DNA: TGCGCCAGCAGCTTGGACCAGGGGACTTACTATGGCTACACCTTC. Protein sequence: CASSLDQGTYYGYTF.

This chain uses TRBV4-1 with TRBJ2-1; D possibly corresponds to TRBD2 (6 bases). Trimming pared 1 base from V and 7 bases from J, leaving 14 bases between. Germline loops: CDR1 MGHRA, CDR2 YSYEKL. This CDR3 is built from 15 residues. CDR3 bases: TGCGCCAGCAGCCAAGTCGGGAGTAAGGGAAATGAGCAGTTCTTC. Translation: CASSQVGSKGNEQFF.

This sequence joins TRBV12-5 and TRBJ1-2, with a weak D call TRBD1 (6 bases). The length of the CDR3 is 16 residues. In germline, CDR1 is LGHNT, CDR2 FRNRAP. Trimming removed 4 bases from V and 8 bases from J, with 23 bases in between. The CDR3 loop is CASGSPLGTPRQGYTF. The CDR3 nucleotides are TGTGCTAGTGGTTCCCCCCTTGGGACACCCCGGCAGGGCTACACCTTC. The whole variable domain, remainder taken from reference TRBV12-5 and TRBJ1-2, is DARVTQTPRHKVTEMGQEVTMRCQPILGHNTVFWYRQTMMQGLELLAYFRNRAPLDDSGMPKDRFSAEMPDATLATLKIQPSEPRDSAVYFCASGSPLGTPRQGYTFGSGTRLTVV.

This sequence joins TRBV2 and TRBJ1-4, with 8 nucleotides matching TRBD1. This CDR3 comprises 15 residues. CDR1 SNHLY and CDR2 FYNNEI come from the germline V gene. Losses at the gene ends were 7 bases for V and 0 bases for J; bases not matched to a gene: 4. The CDR3, as DNA: TGTGCCAGCACTGGACAGGGCACAACTAATGAAAAACTGTTTTTT. It specifies CASTGQGTTNEKLFF.

V usage is TRBV28 and J usage is TRBJ1-4; D perhaps matches TRBD1 (6 bases). V was shortened by 3 bases and J by 4 bases, with 18 bases between the two germline ends. This CDR3 is 17 amino acids long. Germline V gene sequence: CDR1 MDHEN, CDR2 SYDVKM. Written as DNA, the CDR3 is TGTGCCAGCAGTTTCTACGCAGGGGAGGGACATAATGAAAAACTGTTTTTT. Its translation: CASSFYAGEGHNEKLFF.

This chain links TRBV11-3 with TRBJ1-5; D not certain. The CDR3 runs 16 residues. Germline V gene sequence: CDR1 SGHNT, CDR2 YENEEA. The V end was cut by 2 bases, the J end by 4 bases, with 15 bases between. Written as DNA, the CDR3 is TGTGCCAGCAGCTTAAAGGGCTCGCAGGCAAATCAGCCCCAGCATTTT. Translating gives CASSLKGSQANQPQHF.

The V call is TRBV6-1, the J call TRBJ1-2, with D unclear. The CDR3 has 12 residues. Trimming took 11 bases from V and 0 from J, leaving 10 bases between them. Looked up from germline, CDR1 is MNHNS and CDR2 is SASEGT. CDR3 sequence (DNA): TGTGCCGCCAGAAAGCCTAACTATGGCTACACCTTC. Protein: CAARKPNYGYTF.

CDR3 DNA: TGTGCCAGCAGCAAAGCGCCGGGTGTTCGGTACTCACCCCTCCACTTT. This sequence encodes CASSKAPGVRYSPLHF. V gene TRBV21-1 combines with J gene TRBJ1-6. TRBV21-1 is listed as a pseudogene. The CDR3 loop spans 16 amino acids.

This clone was seen more than once but under ten times. The rearrangement links TRBV2 to TRBJ1-1; D is possibly TRBD1 (6 bases). The ends were cut back, 6 bases at V and 3 bases at J, with 17 bases in the middle. This CDR3 contains 15 residues. CDR1 and CDR2 (germline): SNHLY, FYNNEI. The CDR3 coding sequence is TGTGCCAGCAGCAGAGAGGGGGGCGGGGACACTGAAGCTTTCTTT. This encodes CASSREGGGDTEAFF.

The chain uses TRBV25-1 and TRBJ2-1; no firm D call. Germline CDR1 reads MGHDK; CDR2 reads SYGVNS. The CDR3 sequence is 15 residues long. Deletions cut 4 bases from V and 1 base from J, with 11 bases between. This chain's CDR3 is CASSGAAFSYNEQFF. The DNA for the CDR3 is TGTGCCAGCAGTGGGGCAGCCTTTTCCTACAATGAGCAGTTCTTC.

The chain couples TRBV6-5 to TRBJ2-2, with TRBD2 matching over 7 bases. The V segment lost 4 bases and the J segment 7 bases; nucleotides outside the gene matches: 6. This CDR3 is built from 14 residues. CDR1 MNHEY and CDR2 SVGAGI come from the germline V gene. This CDR3 reads CASSFSRDYGELFF. In DNA form, the CDR3 reads TGTGCCAGCAGTTTCTCCCGGGACTACGGGGAGCTGTTTTTT.

This clone was observed a few times. The chain couples TRBV9 to TRBJ1-2; tentative D call: TRBD1 (5 bases). V shed 4 bases and J shed 8 bases, with 15 bases lying between them. CDR3 length: 13 amino acids. Germline V gene lookup returns CDR1 SGDLS and CDR2 YYNGEE. The CDR3 is CASSPSGLNGYTF. The CDR3 nucleotides read TGTGCCAGCAGCCCCTCGGGGCTTAACGGCTACACCTTC.

This chain links TRBV7-9 with TRBJ2-7, with 10 bases aligning to TRBD1. J was trimmed by 2 bases and V by 6 bases; bases with no gene match: 10. Germline CDR1 and CDR2: SEHNR and FQNEAQ (reference sequence). This CDR3 region has 16 residues. DNA for the CDR3: TGTGCCAGCAGTTCCCTCCCGGGACAGGGGCCCTACGAGCAGTACTTC. Amino acid sequence: CASSSLPGQGPYEQYF.

The rearrangement links TRBV4-3 to TRBJ2-6; weak D call: TRBD1 (6 bases). CDR3 size: 17 residues. Germline V gene data show CDR1 as LGHNA and CDR2 as YSLEER. The V end lost 0 bases, the J end lost 0 bases, and 9 bases lay between the germline ends. CDR3 in amino acids: CASSQEGGASGANVLTF. CDR3 bases: TGCGCCAGCAGCCAAGAAGGGGGTGCCTCTGGGGCCAACGTCCTGACTTTC.

The V call is TRBV5-1, the J call TRBJ2-7, with 8 bases identical to TRBD2. Trimming removed 4 bases from V and 5 bases from J; junction bases left unmatched: 14. CDR3 length equals 16 residues. The germline V gene encodes CDR1 SGHRS and CDR2 YFSETQ. This CDR3 reads CASSPQGLAIGHEQYF. The CDR3 nucleotides read TGCGCCAGCAGCCCACAAGGACTAGCAATAGGCCACGAGCAGTACTTC.

This chain uses TRBV29-1 with TRBJ1-2; D remains unclear. CDR1 is SQVTM, CDR2 ANQGSEA, per germline. The CDR3 consists of 13 residues. Trimming shortened V by 0 bases and J by 8 bases, and 13 bases separated the two germline ends. DNA of the CDR3: TGCAGCGTTGAAGATACCTCCGACTGGGGCTACACCTTC. Protein sequence: CSVEDTSDWGYTF.

The genes are TRBV4-3 and TRBJ1-3; no firm D call. Germline loops: CDR1 LGHNA, CDR2 YSLEER. Trimming took off 4 bases at V and 0 bases at J, with 25 bases between the two ends. This CDR3 is built from 20 residues. For the CDR3, the DNA is TGCGCCAGCAGCCTCCAAAGCAGTGTAGGGCACCCGTACTCTGGAAACACCATATATTTT. Translating it yields CASSLQSSVGHPYSGNTIYF.

The V gene is TRBV6-1, the J gene TRBJ1-2, with D tentatively TRBD1 (5 bases). This CDR3 spans 15 amino acids. Germline V gene lookup returns CDR1 MNHNS and CDR2 SASEGT. The ends were cut back, 2 bases at V and 5 bases at J, with 15 bases in the middle. The CDR3 sequence is CASSETGTGGYGYTF. CDR3 coding DNA: TGTGCCAGCAGTGAAACCGGGACCGGTGGGTATGGCTACACCTTC.

J is TRBJ2-1 and V is TRBV30; perhaps TRBD2 as D (7 bases). V lost 6 bases, J lost 8 bases, and 17 bases lay in between. Germline values: CDR1 GTSNPN, CDR2 SVGIG (reference sequence). This CDR3 is 13 amino acids long. Here the CDR3 reads CACEGGADHEQFF. In nucleotides, the CDR3 is TGTGCCTGCGAGGGGGGGGCAGACCATGAGCAGTTCTTC.

V and J are TRBV18 and TRBJ2-7; 12 positions match TRBD1. V lost 4 bases, J lost 5 bases, and 15 bases stayed unmatched. The germline V gene encodes CDR1 KGHSH and CDR2 LQKENI. The CDR3 is made up of 18 amino acids. In DNA form, the CDR3 reads TGTGCCAGCTCACGGACACTGATTCTGGGACAGGGGGCCCACGAGCAGTACTTC. Translated: CASSRTLILGQGAHEQYF.

The chain links TRBV29-1 to TRBJ2-1; D is perhaps TRBD1 or TRBD2 (5 bases each). V was pared by 4 bases and J by 7 bases, with 17 bases between. The germline CDR1 and CDR2 sequences are SQVTM and ANQGSEA. The CDR3 loop spans 14 amino acids. CDR3 sequence: CSVVVGPWGNEQFF. CDR3 bases: TGCAGCGTTGTTGTGGGACCCTGGGGGAATGAGCAGTTCTTC.

This clone was detected only a few times. The chain combines TRBV25-1 with TRBJ1-2, with D uncertain. CDR1 and CDR2 from the germline V gene are MGHDK and SYGVNS. The CDR3 extends over 14 amino acids. The germline V and J ends were trimmed by 3 bases and 6 bases, with 14 bases remaining between them. CDR3: CASSDQVLPHGYTF. CDR3 nucleotides: TGTGCCAGCAGTGATCAGGTGCTCCCTCATGGCTACACCTTC.

The chain uses TRBV9 and TRBJ1-1, with 7 bases that match TRBD1. Germline V CDR1 and CDR2: SGDLS, YYNGEE. The ends lost 3 bases at V and 1 base at J; junction bases unmatched: 6. The CDR3 covers 15 residues. In nucleotides, the CDR3 is TGTGCCAGCAGCGAGTCCGGGACAGAGAACACTGAAGCTTTCTTT. It is translated as CASSESGTENTEAFF.

The chain joins TRBV4-1 to TRBJ2-2, with D uncertain. This CDR3 is built from 13 residues. The germline V gene encodes CDR1 MGHRA and CDR2 YSYEKL. The V gene lost 11 bases and the J gene lost 2 bases, with 12 bases spanning the gap. For the CDR3, the DNA is TGCGCCTCTTCGACTGCTAACACCGGGGAGCTGTTTTTT. Amino acids: CASSTANTGELFF.